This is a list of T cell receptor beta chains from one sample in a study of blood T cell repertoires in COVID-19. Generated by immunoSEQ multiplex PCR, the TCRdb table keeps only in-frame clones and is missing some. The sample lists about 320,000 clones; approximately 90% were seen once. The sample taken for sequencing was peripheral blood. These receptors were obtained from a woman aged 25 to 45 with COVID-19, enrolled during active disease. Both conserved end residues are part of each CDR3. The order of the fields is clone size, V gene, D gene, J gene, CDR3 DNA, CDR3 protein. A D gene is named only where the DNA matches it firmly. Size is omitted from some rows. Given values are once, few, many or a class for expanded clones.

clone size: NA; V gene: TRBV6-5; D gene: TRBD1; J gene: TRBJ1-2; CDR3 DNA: TGTGCCAGCAGCGCCGGGACAGGGACTAACTATGGCTACACCTTC; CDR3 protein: CASSAGTGTNYGYTF
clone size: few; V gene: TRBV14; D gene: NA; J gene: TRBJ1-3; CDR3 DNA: TGTGCCAGCAGCAAGGGGGGGCCACTCTCTGGAAACACCATATATTTT; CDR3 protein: CASSKGGPLSGNTIYF
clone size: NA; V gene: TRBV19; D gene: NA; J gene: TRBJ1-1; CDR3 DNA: TGTGCCAGTAGTATATTTCCAGGGCTAATGGTTACTGAAGCTTTCTTT; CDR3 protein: CASSIFPGLMVTEAFF
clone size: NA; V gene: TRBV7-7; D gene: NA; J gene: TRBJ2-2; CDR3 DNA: TGTGCCAGCAGCCCCACTATACTGAACACCGGGGAGCTGTTTTTT; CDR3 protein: CASSPTILNTGELFF
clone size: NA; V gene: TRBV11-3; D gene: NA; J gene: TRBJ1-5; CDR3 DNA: TGTGCCAGCAGCCGAACAAGGAGTGGGCCCCAGCATTTT; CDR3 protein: CASSRTRSGPQHF
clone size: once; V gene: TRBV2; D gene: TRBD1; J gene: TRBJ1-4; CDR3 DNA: TGTGCCAGCAGTGGGTTGACAGGGGTCAGGGTTTTT; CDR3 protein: CASSGLTGVRVF
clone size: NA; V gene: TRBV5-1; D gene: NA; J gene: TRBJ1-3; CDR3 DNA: TGCGCCAGCAGCTTAGAAGGGGCGCAGACTGGAAACACCATATATTTT; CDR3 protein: CASSLEGAQTGNTIYF
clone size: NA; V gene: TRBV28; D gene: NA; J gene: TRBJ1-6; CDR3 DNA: TGTGCCAGCAGTTTATATCCAGAAAGCTCCTATAATTCACCCCTCCACTTT; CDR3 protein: CASSLYPESSYNSPLHF
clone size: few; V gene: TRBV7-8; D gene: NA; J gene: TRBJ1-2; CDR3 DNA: TGTGCCAGCAGCTCTCAGGGAGGGGGTCCAGTCGGCTACACCTTC; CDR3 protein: CASSSQGGGPVGYTF
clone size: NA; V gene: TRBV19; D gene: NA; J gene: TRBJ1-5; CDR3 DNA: TGTGCCAGTACTGGGCAGGCATTCAATCAGCCCCAGCATTTT; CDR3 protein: CASTGQAFNQPQHF
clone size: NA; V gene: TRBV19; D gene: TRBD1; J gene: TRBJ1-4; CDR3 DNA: TGTGCCAGTAGTATGGGACAGAGAGCAACTAATGAAAAACTGTTTTTT; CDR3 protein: CASSMGQRATNEKLFF
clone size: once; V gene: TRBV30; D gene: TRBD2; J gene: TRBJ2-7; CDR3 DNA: TGTGCCTGGAGGCCGGGACTAGCGGGGATCTACGAGCAGTACTTC; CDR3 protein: CAWRPGLAGIYEQYF
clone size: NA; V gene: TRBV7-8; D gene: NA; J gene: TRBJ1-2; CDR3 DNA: TGTGCCAGCAGCTTAGTGGGGCAGGGTGGCTACACCTTC; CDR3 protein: CASSLVGQGGYTF
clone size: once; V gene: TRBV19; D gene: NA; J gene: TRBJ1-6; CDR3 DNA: TGTGCCAGTAGTATAGATCAGTCGGGGGGGATTTCACCCCTCCACTTT; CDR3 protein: CASSIDQSGGISPLHF
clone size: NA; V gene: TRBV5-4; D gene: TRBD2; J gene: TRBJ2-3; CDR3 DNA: TGTGCCAGCGGCGAGGCGGGGGACTACACAGATACGCAGTATTTT; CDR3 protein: CASGEAGDYTDTQYF
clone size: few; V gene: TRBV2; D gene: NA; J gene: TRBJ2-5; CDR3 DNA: TGTGCCAGCAGTGAAGAGTTCGCGGCGACCCAGGAGACCCAGTACTTC; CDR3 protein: CASSEEFAATQETQYF
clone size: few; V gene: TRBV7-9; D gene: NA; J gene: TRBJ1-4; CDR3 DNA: TGTGCCAGCAGCTTCTCGACAGGAGGCGAAAAACTGTTTTTT; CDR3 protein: CASSFSTGGEKLFF
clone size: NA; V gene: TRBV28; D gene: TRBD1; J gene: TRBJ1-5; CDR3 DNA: TGTGCCAGCAGTCACACGGGGACAGGGGGGCAGCCCCAGCATTTT; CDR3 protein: CASSHTGTGGQPQHF